The rows below give T cell receptor beta chains drawn from one sample of a study of T-cell reconstitution after alpha-beta-depleted transplantation in children. TCRdb re-called the PCR reads through MiXCR, storing one row per CDR3 protein. The sample comprises around 450,000 distinct CDR3 sequences, roughly 43% of which are singletons, and around a quarter rests with the top ten. Sample: PBMCs, taken before TCRalphabeta/CD19-depleted stem cell transplant. The receptors stem from a girl under 10 years old with aplastic anemia, due to receive a stem cell transplant. The CDR3 runs from the conserved cysteine through the conserved F or W. The order of the fields is CDR3 DNA, CDR3 protein, clone size, J gene, V gene, D gene. A D gene is named only where the DNA matches it firmly. Some rows have no size entry. The others give once, few or many, or a class for an expanded clone.

CDR3 DNA: TGTGCCAGCAGTTTAAGATCATTCCTAAATCAGCCCCAGCATTTT
CDR3 protein: CASSLRSFLNQPQHF
clone size: many
J gene: TRBJ1-5
V gene: TRBV28
D gene: -

CDR3 DNA: TGTGCCAGCAGCTCTTACGGGACTAGCGTGGCGGGAGATACGCAGTATTTT
CDR3 protein: CASSSYGTSVAGDTQYF
clone size: -
J gene: TRBJ2-3
V gene: TRBV7-3
D gene: TRBD2

CDR3 DNA: TGTGCCAGCAGTTACTCGCAGGGACGGGAGCAGTTCTTC
CDR3 protein: CASSYSQGREQFF
clone size: -
J gene: TRBJ2-1
V gene: TRBV6-5
D gene: -

CDR3 DNA: TGTGCCAGCAGTCCCCTTGTTCGGGGAGGACGGACTGAAGCTTTCTTT
CDR3 protein: CASSPLVRGGRTEAFF
clone size: -
J gene: TRBJ1-1
V gene: TRBV6-1
D gene: -

CDR3 DNA: TGTGCCAGCAGATCAAGGGGAGATGAGCAGTTCTTC
CDR3 protein: CASRSRGDEQFF
clone size: -
J gene: TRBJ2-1
V gene: TRBV7-9
D gene: -

CDR3 DNA: TGTGCCAGCAGTCCGTGGGGTTCTGGGGCCAACGTCCTGACTTTC
CDR3 protein: CASSPWGSGANVLTF
clone size: -
J gene: TRBJ2-6
V gene: TRBV28
D gene: -

CDR3 DNA: TGTGCCATCAGTGAGTCGATAGTTGGCCGTGATCCCTACGAGCAGTACTTC
CDR3 protein: CAISESIVGRDPYEQYF
clone size: -
J gene: TRBJ2-7
V gene: TRBV10-3
D gene: -

CDR3 DNA: TGCAGCGTTGTGGAGGGTCGGGAGACCCAGTACTTC
CDR3 protein: CSVVEGRETQYF
clone size: -
J gene: TRBJ2-5
V gene: TRBV29-1
D gene: -

CDR3 DNA: TGTGCCAGCAGCGCTCGGTTGGTCGAAAAACTGTTTTTT
CDR3 protein: CASSARLVEKLFF
clone size: few
J gene: TRBJ1-4
V gene: TRBV5-6
D gene: -

CDR3 DNA: TGTGCCAGCAGCGCACCAGGGGGCGCGGGAGGCTACACCTTC
CDR3 protein: CASSAPGGAGGYTF
clone size: -
J gene: TRBJ1-2
V gene: TRBV7-9
D gene: TRBD1

CDR3 DNA: TGCAGCGTTGCATTACAGGGGAGGAACAATGAGCAGTTCTTC
CDR3 protein: CSVALQGRNNEQFF
clone size: -
J gene: TRBJ2-1
V gene: TRBV29-1
D gene: -

CDR3 DNA: TGTGCCAGCAGGCCTCACCGGGACAGGTCCCAACCCCTCCACTTT
CDR3 protein: CASRPHRDRSQPLHF
clone size: -
J gene: TRBJ1-6
V gene: TRBV2
D gene: TRBD1

CDR3 DNA: TGTGCCGGCAGTGTAGCCAGGGGGTCCTCCGCGAGTGCTGTAGAGACCCAGTACTTC
CDR3 protein: CAGSVARGSSASAVETQYF
clone size: -
J gene: TRBJ2-5
V gene: TRBV2
D gene: TRBD1

CDR3 DNA: TGTGCCAGTGCCGACTTTTACAATGAGCAGTTCTTC
CDR3 protein: CASADFYNEQFF
clone size: -
J gene: TRBJ2-1
V gene: TRBV19
D gene: -

CDR3 DNA: TGCAGTGCTAGAGAGACCACTAGCGGGTCATACAATGAGCAGTTCTTC
CDR3 protein: CSARETTSGSYNEQFF
clone size: -
J gene: TRBJ2-1
V gene: TRBV20-1
D gene: TRBD2

CDR3 DNA: TGTGCCAGCAGCTTAGGGCTAGCGGGAGGGCCCGGGTCCAAAAACATTCAGTACTTC
CDR3 protein: CASSLGLAGGPGSKNIQYF
clone size: few
J gene: TRBJ2-4
V gene: TRBV7-2
D gene: TRBD2

CDR3 DNA: TGTGCCACCAGTGATATAGCGGGAGGTCATGAGCAGTTCTTC
CDR3 protein: CATSDIAGGHEQFF
clone size: -
J gene: TRBJ2-1
V gene: TRBV24-1
D gene: TRBD2

CDR3 DNA: TGTGCCAGCACCCAGACAGGGGGCCGGGAGACCCAGTACTTC
CDR3 protein: CASTQTGGRETQYF
clone size: -
J gene: TRBJ2-5
V gene: TRBV7-2
D gene: TRBD1

CDR3 DNA: TGTGCCACCAGTGACTGGACGCCGGGACAGCGTTACAATGAGCAGTTCTTC
CDR3 protein: CATSDWTPGQRYNEQFF
clone size: -
J gene: TRBJ2-1
V gene: TRBV24-1
D gene: TRBD1

CDR3 DNA: TGCGCCAGCAGCCGCGGGGACACCAAAGGAACTGAAGCTTTCTTT
CDR3 protein: CASSRGDTKGTEAFF
clone size: few
J gene: TRBJ1-1
V gene: TRBV5-1
D gene: -

CDR3 DNA: TGCAGTGCTGGGACAGGGATTACAGATACGCAGTATTTT
CDR3 protein: CSAGTGITDTQYF
clone size: few
J gene: TRBJ2-3
V gene: TRBV20-1
D gene: TRBD1

CDR3 DNA: TGTGCCAGCACCGGGACAGGGAGAGGGGGTTTCTATGGCTACACCTTC
CDR3 protein: CASTGTGRGGFYGYTF
clone size: few
J gene: TRBJ1-2
V gene: TRBV6-1
D gene: TRBD1

CDR3 DNA: TGCGCCAGCAGTGAGTCGGCAGGGGGCTACAATGAGCAGTTCTTC
CDR3 protein: CASSESAGGYNEQFF
clone size: few
J gene: TRBJ2-1
V gene: TRBV10-1
D gene: TRBD1

CDR3 DNA: TGCGCCAGCAGCCAGACTAGCGGGACCGGGCAGTTCTTC
CDR3 protein: CASSQTSGTGQFF
clone size: -
J gene: TRBJ2-1
V gene: TRBV4-3
D gene: TRBD2

CDR3 DNA: TGTGCCAGCAGCCGGGAGCTGGGGGGCGAGACCCAGTACTTC
CDR3 protein: CASSRELGGETQYF
clone size: few
J gene: TRBJ2-5
V gene: TRBV27
D gene: -

CDR3 DNA: TGTGCCAGCAGTTTTGCGGGAAAGAACACTGAAGCTTTCTTT
CDR3 protein: CASSFAGKNTEAFF
clone size: many
J gene: TRBJ1-1
V gene: TRBV12-3/TRBV12-4
D gene: -

CDR3 DNA: TGTGCCACCAGCAGAGATGCAGGGAACTATGGCTACACCTTC
CDR3 protein: CATSRDAGNYGYTF
clone size: -
J gene: TRBJ1-2
V gene: TRBV15
D gene: -